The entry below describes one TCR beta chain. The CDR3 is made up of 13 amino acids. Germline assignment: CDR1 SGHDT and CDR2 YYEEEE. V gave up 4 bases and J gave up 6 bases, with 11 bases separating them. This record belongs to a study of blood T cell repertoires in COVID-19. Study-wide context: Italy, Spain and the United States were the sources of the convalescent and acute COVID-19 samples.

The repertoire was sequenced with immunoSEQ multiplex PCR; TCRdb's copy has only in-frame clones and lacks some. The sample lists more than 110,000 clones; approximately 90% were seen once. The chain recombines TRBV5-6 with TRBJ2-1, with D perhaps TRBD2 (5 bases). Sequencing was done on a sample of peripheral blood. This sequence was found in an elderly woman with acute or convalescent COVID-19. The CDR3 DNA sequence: TGTGCCAGCAGCGCGGGCCTCCCCAATGAGCAGTTCTTC. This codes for CASSAGLPNEQFF.